Listed below are T cell receptor beta chains from one sample, sequenced in a study of Ad26.COV2.S vaccination and SARS-CoV-2 variants. Using immunoSEQ multiplex PCR, the repertoire was profiled, and TCRdb retains in-frame clones only, with some absent. The sample consists of roughly 300,000 clones, 88% of them appearing once. The sample was peripheral blood, taken in a trial of Ad26.COV2.S vaccine versus placebo. Every receptor here comes from a person between 18 and 60 years old who received the Ad26.COV2.S COVID-19 vaccine or a placebo. Each CDR3 is given with its conserved first and last residue. D genes are given only for firm matches. Some rows mark clone size as missing; the rest say once, few, many or name a class of expanded clone.

D: NA; J: TRBJ1-3; V: TRBV5-6; size: NA; DNA: TGTGCCAGCAGCTTTGGGCAGTTACACACCATATATTTT; CDR3: CASSFGQLHTIYF
D: NA; J: TRBJ2-7; V: TRBV3-1/TRBV3-2; size: NA; DNA: TGTGCCAGCAGCCAAGTTGGAGGGAGCTCCTACGAGCAGTACTTC; CDR3: CASSQVGGSSYEQYF
D: TRBD1; J: TRBJ2-7; V: TRBV7-9; size: NA; DNA: TGTGCCAGCAGGCTGTCGACAGGGCGGGCCTACGAGCAGTACTTC; CDR3: CASRLSTGRAYEQYF
D: NA; J: TRBJ1-1; V: TRBV19; size: once; DNA: TGTGCCAGTAGGTATGCCCCGCCGACTGAAGCTTTCTTT; CDR3: CASRYAPPTEAFF
D: NA; J: TRBJ2-7; V: TRBV9; size: NA; DNA: TGTGCCAGCAGCCCTCTTGCACAGGGACCTTACGAGCAGTACTTC; CDR3: CASSPLAQGPYEQYF
D: TRBD2; J: TRBJ2-1; V: TRBV10-2; size: few; DNA: TGCGCCAGCAGTGAGTCTCCGACTAGCGGGAGTGAGCAGTTCTTC; CDR3: CASSESPTSGSEQFF
D: TRBD2; J: TRBJ2-2; V: TRBV27; size: once; DNA: TGTGCCAGCAGTTTATCACTCGCGGGAGGGGCCGGGGAGCTGTTTTTT; CDR3: CASSLSLAGGAGELFF
D: NA; J: TRBJ2-7; V: TRBV11-1; size: few; DNA: TGTGCCAGCAGCTCCCGACCCTACGAGCAGTACTTC; CDR3: CASSSRPYEQYF
D: NA; J: TRBJ2-1; V: TRBV12-3/TRBV12-4; size: NA; DNA: TGTGCCAGCAGTTTGGGGTACAATGAGCAGTTCTTC; CDR3: CASSLGYNEQFF
D: TRBD1; J: TRBJ1-3; V: TRBV5-1; size: NA; DNA: TGCGCCAGCAGCTCGGACGACAGGGGCTCTGGAAACACCATATATTTT; CDR3: CASSSDDRGSGNTIYF
D: TRBD1; J: TRBJ2-2; V: TRBV4-3; size: NA; DNA: TGCGCCAGCAGCCATGGACAGGGGAACACCGGGGAGCTGTTTTTT; CDR3: CASSHGQGNTGELFF
D: NA; J: TRBJ1-3; V: TRBV30; size: NA; DNA: TGTGCCTGGAGTGTACCCAGGCGCTCTGGAAACACCATATATTTT; CDR3: CAWSVPRRSGNTIYF
D: TRBD1; J: TRBJ1-4; V: TRBV7-9; size: NA; DNA: TGTGCCAGCACCCAGCATACAGGGGGGGAAAAACTGTTTTTT; CDR3: CASTQHTGGEKLFF
D: TRBD1; J: TRBJ1-2; V: TRBV6-5; size: once; DNA: TGTGCCAGCAGTCGCACAGGGGATGGCTACACCTTC; CDR3: CASSRTGDGYTF
D: TRBD1; J: TRBJ1-2; V: TRBV6-2/TRBV6-3; size: NA; DNA: TGTGCCAGCAGTTACTCCGGACAGGGGGATCTCTATGGCTACACCTTC; CDR3: CASSYSGQGDLYGYTF
D: NA; J: TRBJ2-7; V: TRBV5-1; size: NA; DNA: TGCGCCAGCAGCTTGGTGGTGGGAGCCTCGAACGAGCAGTACTTC; CDR3: CASSLVVGASNEQYF
D: NA; J: TRBJ2-2; V: TRBV10-3; size: NA; DNA: TGTGCCATCAATGAACAGGGCGCGAACACCGGGGAGCTGTTTTTT; CDR3: CAINEQGANTGELFF
D: NA; J: TRBJ1-1; V: TRBV5-4; size: NA; DNA: TGTGCCAGCAGCTTGGAGGGCGGGGTCTTCACTGAAGCTTTCTTT; CDR3: CASSLEGGVFTEAFF
D: NA; J: TRBJ1-1; V: TRBV19; size: NA; DNA: TGTGCCAGTAGTCCCTATCAAGGCGGCACTGAAGCTTTCTTT; CDR3: CASSPYQGGTEAFF
D: NA; J: TRBJ1-4; V: TRBV3-1/TRBV3-2; size: NA; DNA: TGTGCCAGCAGCCGGAAAGGGACAACCGAAAAACTGTTTTTT; CDR3: CASSRKGTTEKLFF
D: NA; J: TRBJ2-1; V: TRBV7-8; size: NA; DNA: TGTGCCAGCAGCTTAGCGAGACTATTAAACAATGAGCAGTTCTTC; CDR3: CASSLARLLNNEQFF
D: TRBD1; J: TRBJ2-4; V: TRBV29-1; size: NA; DNA: TGCAGCGTTGCAATGCAGGGGGAGAACATTCAGTACTTC; CDR3: CSVAMQGENIQYF
D: NA; J: TRBJ1-1; V: TRBV25-1; size: NA; DNA: TGTGCCAGCAGGACCCCAGGGGTTGACACTGAAGCTTTCTTT; CDR3: CASRTPGVDTEAFF
D: NA; J: TRBJ1-4; V: TRBV11-3; size: NA; DNA: TGTGCCAGCAGCCGCGGGACGGAAGCTAATGAAAAACTGTTTTTT; CDR3: CASSRGTEANEKLFF
D: TRBD1; J: TRBJ2-7; V: TRBV9; size: NA; DNA: TGTGCCAGCAGCACCGGGACAGGGGGCGCTTCGGGAGTATACTTC; CDR3: CASSTGTGGASGVYF
D: TRBD2; J: TRBJ2-7; V: TRBV7-2; size: NA; DNA: TGTGCCAGCAGCTTAGACGGGGCTAGCGGGGGCCTCTACGAGCAGTACTTC; CDR3: CASSLDGASGGLYEQYF
D: NA; J: TRBJ2-6; V: TRBV4-3; size: NA; DNA: TGCGCCAGCAGCCAGGCAGTTGGGGCCAACGTCCTGACTTTC; CDR3: CASSQAVGANVLTF
D: NA; J: TRBJ1-2; V: TRBV9; size: NA; DNA: TGTGCCAGCAGCGCCCAAGGTGGGAGGCGGGATGGCTACACCTTC; CDR3: CASSAQGGRRDGYTF
D: NA; J: TRBJ2-7; V: TRBV29-1; size: NA; DNA: TGCAGCGTTGGCCGAGGCAGCTCCTACGAGCAGTACTTC; CDR3: CSVGRGSSYEQYF
D: TRBD1; J: TRBJ1-1; V: TRBV30; size: NA; DNA: TGTGCCTGGAGTTGGGGGGACAGTATGAACACTGAAGCTTTCTTT; CDR3: CAWSWGDSMNTEAFF
D: NA; J: TRBJ1-3; V: TRBV30; size: NA; DNA: TGTGCCTGGAGTTCGACGGGGGGGCTGAAAAACACCATATATTTT; CDR3: CAWSSTGGLKNTIYF
D: NA; J: TRBJ1-5; V: TRBV5-1; size: few; DNA: TGCGCCAGCATTCCACTTAATCAGCCCCAGCATTTT; CDR3: CASIPLNQPQHF
D: NA; J: TRBJ1-3; V: TRBV14; size: NA; DNA: TGTGCCAGCAGCCAAGATCATGGCGGTGGAAACACCATATATTTT; CDR3: CASSQDHGGGNTIYF
D: NA; J: TRBJ1-4; V: TRBV9; size: NA; DNA: TGTGCCAGCAGCGTGGGACGCACAGCCAATGAAAAACTGTTTTTT; CDR3: CASSVGRTANEKLFF
D: NA; J: TRBJ2-1; V: TRBV19; size: NA; DNA: TGTGCCAGCACCCGCTTGCTCGGACCGCGTTCCATCAATGAGCAGTTCTTC; CDR3: CASTRLLGPRSINEQFF
D: TRBD2; J: TRBJ2-2; V: TRBV30; size: NA; DNA: TGTGCCTCCAAAAGAGGGGCTAGCGGGGGGACCGACACCGGGGAGCTGTTTTTT; CDR3: CASKRGASGGTDTGELFF
D: NA; J: TRBJ2-1; V: TRBV5-1; size: NA; DNA: TGCGCCAGCAGCTTAGTGGGCACGAGCTCCGGTGAGCAGTTCTTC; CDR3: CASSLVGTSSGEQFF
D: TRBD1; J: TRBJ1-3; V: TRBV27; size: NA; DNA: TGTGCCAGCAGTTCTACAGGGGCCCTTTTGGCGGGAAACACCATATATTTT; CDR3: CASSSTGALLAGNTIYF
D: TRBD1; J: TRBJ2-7; V: TRBV2; size: few; DNA: TGTGCCAGCAGACACCGGGACAGGACCTACGAGCAGTACTTC; CDR3: CASRHRDRTYEQYF
D: NA; J: TRBJ1-3; V: TRBV6-2/TRBV6-3; size: NA; DNA: TGTGCCAGCAGCGGACAGTGGGGAAACACCATATATTTT; CDR3: CASSGQWGNTIYF
D: NA; J: TRBJ1-2; V: TRBV6-6; size: NA; DNA: TGTGCCAGCAGCAAGGCTAAAGCACCCTATGGCTACACCTTC; CDR3: CASSKAKAPYGYTF
D: NA; J: TRBJ2-7; V: TRBV2; size: NA; DNA: TGTGCCAGCAGTGAAGCGGGATCAGGACGGTTCTTGTACGAGCAGTACTTC; CDR3: CASSEAGSGRFLYEQYF
D: NA; J: TRBJ1-2; V: TRBV19; size: many; DNA: TGTGCCAGTAGTATAGACAGAAACTATGGCTACACCTTC; CDR3: CASSIDRNYGYTF
D: NA; J: TRBJ1-1; V: TRBV10-3; size: NA; DNA: TGTGCCATCAGTGAGTCGACAGGAAAGGGAGCTTTCTTT; CDR3: CAISESTGKGAFF
D: TRBD1; J: TRBJ1-5; V: TRBV4-1; size: NA; DNA: TGCGCCAGCAGCCAAATCGGAGGGGGCGCGACTCAGCCCCAGCATTTT; CDR3: CASSQIGGGATQPQHF
D: TRBD2; J: TRBJ2-3; V: TRBV5-1; size: NA; DNA: TGCGCCAGCAGCCCCTGGGGACTAGCAGATGGGACAGATACGCAGTATTTT; CDR3: CASSPWGLADGTDTQYF
D: NA; J: TRBJ1-1; V: TRBV7-2; size: NA; DNA: TGTGCCAGCAGCTCACCCGAACAGTTGAACACTGAAGCTTTCTTT; CDR3: CASSSPEQLNTEAFF
D: NA; J: TRBJ2-1; V: TRBV4-3; size: NA; DNA: TGCGCCAGCAGCCAAGAGTTAGGGCAGGGATATGAGGCTGAGCAGTTCTTC; CDR3: CASSQELGQGYEAEQFF
D: NA; J: TRBJ1-1; V: TRBV3-1/TRBV3-2; size: NA; DNA: TGTGCCAGCAGCCAAGTAGGTTCCAACACTGAAGCTTTCTTT; CDR3: CASSQVGSNTEAFF
D: TRBD1; J: TRBJ1-5; V: TRBV28; size: NA; DNA: TGTGCCAGCAGTGGTGACAGGGGATATAGCAATCAGCCCCAGCATTTT; CDR3: CASSGDRGYSNQPQHF
D: TRBD1; J: TRBJ1-1; V: TRBV7-8; size: once; DNA: TGTGCCAGCAGCTTATGGCGACAGGGGAGAGCTGTCGTCACTGAAGCTTTCTTT; CDR3: CASSLWRQGRAVVTEAFF
D: NA; J: TRBJ2-7; V: TRBV27; size: NA; DNA: TGTGCCAGCAGTTCGACATCAGCCTACGAGCAGTACTTC; CDR3: CASSSTSAYEQYF
D: NA; J: TRBJ1-2; V: TRBV2; size: NA; DNA: TGTGCCAGCAGTGAGGGGGTGAACTATGGCTACACCTTC; CDR3: CASSEGVNYGYTF
D: NA; J: TRBJ1-5; V: TRBV7-2; size: NA; DNA: TGTGCCAGCAGCTCCACAGGGTTCGGTCGGAATCAGCCCCAGCATTTT; CDR3: CASSSTGFGRNQPQHF
D: NA; J: TRBJ1-2; V: TRBV19; size: NA; DNA: TGTGCCAGTAGTAGGGCCAGGGATAACCTTTTTAACTATGGCTACACCTTC; CDR3: CASSRARDNLFNYGYTF